This T cell receptor beta chain originates from a study of T cells in Graves' hyperthyroidism and ophthalmopathy. Study-wide context: The blood sample was taken at first diagnosis, before treatment began. Study results and caveats: Within blood appeared most thyroid clonotypes that had expanded above 0.001.

When ophthalmopathy did not progress within 18 months, Graves' hyperthyroidism was considered stable. Patients aged 18 to 65 had newly diagnosed hyperthyroidism of under 2 months' duration. There are many counts of this clonotype. Its antigen is unknown. Germline loops: CDR1 MNHNS, CDR2 SASEGT. This CDR3 comprises 16 residues. The junction had 6 bases not matched to a gene; V was cut back by 4 bases and J by 3 bases. TCR beta CDR3 regions were amplified from RNA. HTBI primers were employed in a first-round RT-PCR of the TCR CDR3. TCRdb reprocessed the multiplex PCR reads with MiXCR, giving one entry per CDR3 protein. The sample has roughly 420,000 distinct CDR3 sequences, around 15% seen once.

The chain couples TRBV6-1 to TRBJ1-5; the match to TRBD1 covers 10 bases. This clonotype originated in a woman younger than 30 with Graves' hyperthyroidism. The sample taken for sequencing was blood. CDR3 amino acids: CASSALDRGTNQPQHF. CDR3 nucleotide sequence: TGTGCCAGCAGTGCTCTGGACAGGGGGACCAATCAGCCCCAGCATTTT.